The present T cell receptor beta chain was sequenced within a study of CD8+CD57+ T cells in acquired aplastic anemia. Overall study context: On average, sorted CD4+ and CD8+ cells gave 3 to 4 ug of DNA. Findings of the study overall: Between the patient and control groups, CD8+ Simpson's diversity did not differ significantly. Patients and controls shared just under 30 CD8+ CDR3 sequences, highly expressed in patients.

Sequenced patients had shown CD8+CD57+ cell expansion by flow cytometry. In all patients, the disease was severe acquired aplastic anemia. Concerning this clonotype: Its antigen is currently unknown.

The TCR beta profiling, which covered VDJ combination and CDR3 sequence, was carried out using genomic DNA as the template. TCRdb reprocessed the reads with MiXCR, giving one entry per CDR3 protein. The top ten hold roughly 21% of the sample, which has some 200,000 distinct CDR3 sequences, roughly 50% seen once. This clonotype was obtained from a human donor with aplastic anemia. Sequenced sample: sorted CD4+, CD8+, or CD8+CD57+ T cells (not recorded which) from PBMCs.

CDR3 sequence (DNA): TGTGCCAGCAGTTGTCCAGGGAGAATGAACACTGAAGCTTTCTTT. Translated, it gives CASSCPGRMNTEAFF. The J gene is TRBJ1-1, the V gene TRBV6-6; TRBD1 might be the D (5 bases). The CDR3 has 15 amino acids. V shed 4 bases and J shed 0 bases, with 12 bases lying between them. Germline V lookup: CDR1 MNHNY, CDR2 SVGAGI (reference sequence).